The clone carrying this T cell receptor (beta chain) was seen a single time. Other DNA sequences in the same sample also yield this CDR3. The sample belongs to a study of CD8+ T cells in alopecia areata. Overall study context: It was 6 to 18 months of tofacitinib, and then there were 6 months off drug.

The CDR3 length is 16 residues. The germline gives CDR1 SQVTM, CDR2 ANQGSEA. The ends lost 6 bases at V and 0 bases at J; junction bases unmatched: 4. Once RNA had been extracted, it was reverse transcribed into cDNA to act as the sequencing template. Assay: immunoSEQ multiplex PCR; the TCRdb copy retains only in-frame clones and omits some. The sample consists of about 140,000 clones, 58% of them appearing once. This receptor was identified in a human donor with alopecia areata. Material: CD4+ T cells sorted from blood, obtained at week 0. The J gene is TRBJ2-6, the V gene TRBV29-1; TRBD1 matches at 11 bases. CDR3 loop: CSVQGQGASGANVLTF. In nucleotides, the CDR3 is TGCAGCGTCCAAGGACAGGGGGCCTCTGGGGCCAACGTCCTGACTTTC.